Listed below are T cell receptor beta chains from one sample, sequenced in a study of identical twins. TCRdb passed the 5' RACE reads through MiXCR, listing each CDR3 protein once. This table has fewer than 550,000 distinct CDR3 sequences, approximately 15% appearing once. These data are also associated with another study on yellow fever vaccine responses in identical twins.

Material for sequencing was CD4+ T cells sorted from blood. The receptor set was obtained from a woman aged 18-29 years in good health. CDR3s include the opening cysteine and the closing phenylalanine or tryptophan. Fields, in order: V gene, D gene, clone size, J gene, CDR3 DNA, CDR3 protein. The D gene is left open where the match is weak. A row's size may be missing; if present it is once, few, many or a size class.

v_call: TRBV7-2
d_call: -
clone_size: many
j_call: TRBJ2-1
cdr3_nt: TGTGCCAGCAGCTTAGAGCCTAGCAACAATGAGCAGTTCTTC
cdr3_aa: CASSLEPSNNEQFF

v_call: TRBV20-1
d_call: -
clone_size: few
j_call: TRBJ2-1
cdr3_nt: TGCAGTGCTGCTAGCGTTAGCTCCTACAATGAGCAGTTCTTC
cdr3_aa: CSAASVSSYNEQFF

v_call: TRBV5-1
d_call: TRBD1
clone_size: few
j_call: TRBJ2-5
cdr3_nt: TGCGCCAGCAGCGTACAGGGGGTCCAAGAGACCCAGTACTTC
cdr3_aa: CASSVQGVQETQYF

v_call: TRBV2
d_call: -
clone_size: -
j_call: TRBJ1-6
cdr3_nt: TGTGCCAGCAGTGAAGCGCAAGGGAATAATTCACCCCTCCACTTT
cdr3_aa: CASSEAQGNNSPLHF

v_call: TRBV20-1
d_call: TRBD1
clone_size: -
j_call: TRBJ2-7
cdr3_nt: TGCAGTGCTACACGAAACAGGGGGCCCTTGTACGAGCAGTACTTC
cdr3_aa: CSATRNRGPLYEQYF

v_call: TRBV6-5
d_call: -
clone_size: few
j_call: TRBJ1-4
cdr3_nt: TGTGCCAGCAGTTACTCGCTCCGGGGGCAGGAAAAACTGTTTTTT
cdr3_aa: CASSYSLRGQEKLFF

v_call: TRBV6-2/TRBV6-3
d_call: -
clone_size: few
j_call: TRBJ2-3
cdr3_nt: TGTGCCAGCAGTGGTTCTTCCGCAGATACGCAGTATTTT
cdr3_aa: CASSGSSADTQYF

v_call: TRBV29-1
d_call: -
clone_size: few
j_call: TRBJ1-2
cdr3_nt: TGCAGCGTTGGGGTGGATTATATCTATGGCTACACCTTC
cdr3_aa: CSVGVDYIYGYTF

v_call: TRBV6-1
d_call: TRBD1
clone_size: few
j_call: TRBJ2-6
cdr3_nt: TGTGCCAGCAGTATCCTAACAGGGGGTCTGAACTCTGGGGCCAACGTCCTGACTTTC
cdr3_aa: CASSILTGGLNSGANVLTF

v_call: TRBV20-1
d_call: -
clone_size: -
j_call: TRBJ2-7
cdr3_nt: TGCAGTGTTAGGCGGTCTAGCCAGCAGTACTTC
cdr3_aa: CSVRRSSQQYF

v_call: TRBV29-1
d_call: TRBD1
clone_size: -
j_call: TRBJ1-6
cdr3_nt: TGCAGCGTGAGCTTGGGACAGGGAAATTCACCCCTCCACTTT
cdr3_aa: CSVSLGQGNSPLHF

v_call: TRBV12-3/TRBV12-4
d_call: -
clone_size: -
j_call: TRBJ2-1
cdr3_nt: TGTGCCAGCAAAACCATAGCGGCGAGCTCCTACAATGAGCAGTTCTTC
cdr3_aa: CASKTIAASSYNEQFF

v_call: TRBV2
d_call: -
clone_size: -
j_call: TRBJ1-5
cdr3_nt: TGTGCCAGCAGTGGCAGCAATAGCAATCAGCCCCAGCATTTT
cdr3_aa: CASSGSNSNQPQHF

v_call: TRBV2
d_call: -
clone_size: many
j_call: TRBJ2-1
cdr3_nt: TGTGCCAGCACCGGGAATGAGCAGTTCTTC
cdr3_aa: CASTGNEQFF

v_call: TRBV19
d_call: -
clone_size: -
j_call: TRBJ2-1
cdr3_nt: TGTGCCAGTAGTATCGAAAGGAGCAGCTCCTACAATGAGCAGTTCTTC
cdr3_aa: CASSIERSSSYNEQFF

v_call: TRBV11-2
d_call: -
clone_size: few
j_call: TRBJ2-7
cdr3_nt: TGTGCCAGCAGCTTATCAGGTTTCTACGAGCAGTACTTC
cdr3_aa: CASSLSGFYEQYF

v_call: TRBV7-7
d_call: -
clone_size: few
j_call: TRBJ2-5
cdr3_nt: TGTGCTAGCGCCGGGGGCGGAGAGACCCAGTACTTC
cdr3_aa: CASAGGGETQYF

v_call: TRBV9
d_call: -
clone_size: -
j_call: TRBJ2-2
cdr3_nt: TGTGCCAGCAGCGTAGCTACGGGAAGCCGGGTCACCGGGGAGCTGTTTTTT
cdr3_aa: CASSVATGSRVTGELFF

v_call: TRBV5-6
d_call: -
clone_size: many
j_call: TRBJ1-5
cdr3_nt: TGTGCCAGCAGCTTGATCGGGGAGGATCAGCCCCAGCATTTT
cdr3_aa: CASSLIGEDQPQHF

v_call: TRBV7-9
d_call: TRBD2
clone_size: many
j_call: TRBJ2-5
cdr3_nt: TGTGCCAGCCTAATTAGCGGGGGAGACTCGGAGACCCAGTACTTC
cdr3_aa: CASLISGGDSETQYF

v_call: TRBV20-1
d_call: -
clone_size: -
j_call: TRBJ1-5
cdr3_nt: TGCAGTGCTATCGGGACAATGTTAAATAGCAATCAGCCCCAGCATTTT
cdr3_aa: CSAIGTMLNSNQPQHF

v_call: TRBV20-1
d_call: -
clone_size: many
j_call: TRBJ1-2
cdr3_nt: TGCAGTGCTAGTACAGCTTCGAGATATGGCTACACCTTC
cdr3_aa: CSASTASRYGYTF

v_call: TRBV5-6
d_call: -
clone_size: few
j_call: TRBJ2-7
cdr3_nt: TGTGCCAGCAGCACTGGGACTTTTGGGGGCGAGCAGTACTTC
cdr3_aa: CASSTGTFGGEQYF

v_call: TRBV11-2
d_call: TRBD1
clone_size: -
j_call: TRBJ1-1
cdr3_nt: TGTGCCAGCAGACTCTGGAGGGACAGCAACACTGAAGCTTTCTTT
cdr3_aa: CASRLWRDSNTEAFF

v_call: TRBV20-1
d_call: -
clone_size: -
j_call: TRBJ2-3
cdr3_nt: TGCAGTGCTAGAAGGGGGGCCTCAGATACGCAGTATTTT
cdr3_aa: CSARRGASDTQYF

v_call: TRBV7-2
d_call: -
clone_size: -
j_call: TRBJ1-6
cdr3_nt: TGTGCCAGCAGCCCCCCCGTCTCACCCCTCCACTTT
cdr3_aa: CASSPPVSPLHF

v_call: TRBV20-1
d_call: TRBD2
clone_size: many
j_call: TRBJ2-3
cdr3_nt: TGCAGTGCAAGGCGGACTAGCAGCACAGATACGCAGTATTTT
cdr3_aa: CSARRTSSTDTQYF

v_call: TRBV7-8
d_call: -
clone_size: -
j_call: TRBJ2-3
cdr3_nt: TGTGCCAGCAGCTTAATTCCCAGCGGCACAGATACGCAGTATTTT
cdr3_aa: CASSLIPSGTDTQYF

v_call: TRBV29-1
d_call: TRBD2
clone_size: -
j_call: TRBJ2-1
cdr3_nt: TGCAGCGTTGGGCTAGCGGGGGCCTACAATGAGCAGTTCTTC
cdr3_aa: CSVGLAGAYNEQFF

v_call: TRBV18
d_call: TRBD1
clone_size: few
j_call: TRBJ2-2
cdr3_nt: TGTGCCAGCTCACGTGGACAGGGGAGAAACACCGGGGAGCTGTTTTTT
cdr3_aa: CASSRGQGRNTGELFF

v_call: TRBV5-1
d_call: -
clone_size: few
j_call: TRBJ1-5
cdr3_nt: TGCGCCAGCAGCTGGGACCTCAATCAGCCCCAGCATTTT
cdr3_aa: CASSWDLNQPQHF

v_call: TRBV5-1
d_call: -
clone_size: -
j_call: TRBJ2-3
cdr3_nt: TGCGCCAGCAGCTTCGCGAGCGGCACAGATACGCAGTATTTT
cdr3_aa: CASSFASGTDTQYF

v_call: TRBV10-3
d_call: -
clone_size: -
j_call: TRBJ2-7
cdr3_nt: TGTGCCATCACCACCGGACAGCCCCCTTACGAGCAGTACTTC
cdr3_aa: CAITTGQPPYEQYF

v_call: TRBV20-1
d_call: TRBD1
clone_size: few
j_call: TRBJ2-7
cdr3_nt: TGCAGTGCCCAATTTCGGACAGGGTCTTACGACGAGCAGTACTTC
cdr3_aa: CSAQFRTGSYDEQYF

v_call: TRBV2
d_call: TRBD1
clone_size: -
j_call: TRBJ1-4
cdr3_nt: TGTGCCAGCCATAGCGACAGGGGTGAAAAACTGTTTTTT
cdr3_aa: CASHSDRGEKLFF

v_call: TRBV28
d_call: TRBD2
clone_size: many
j_call: TRBJ2-3
cdr3_nt: TGTGCCAGCCTTCCGGGGGTCCGCGGGAGGGCGTCAGATACGCAGTATTTT
cdr3_aa: CASLPGVRGRASDTQYF

v_call: TRBV4-1
d_call: TRBD2
clone_size: -
j_call: TRBJ2-3
cdr3_nt: TGCGCCAGCAGCCTGGCGGGGGGGCCATGGGATACGCAGTATTTT
cdr3_aa: CASSLAGGPWDTQYF

v_call: TRBV29-1
d_call: -
clone_size: many
j_call: TRBJ2-5
cdr3_nt: TGCAGCGTTAGCGCAGCACAAGAGACCCAGTACTTC
cdr3_aa: CSVSAAQETQYF

v_call: TRBV7-8
d_call: TRBD2
clone_size: -
j_call: TRBJ2-5
cdr3_nt: TGTGCCAGCAGCGGAAGCGGGATTGGGGAGACCCAGTACTTC
cdr3_aa: CASSGSGIGETQYF